The rows below give T cell receptor beta chains drawn from one sample of a study of spatial heterogeneity in lung cancer. From the 5' RACE reads, TCRdb called clonotypes with MiXCR, one entry per CDR3 protein. The repertoire holds roughly 120,000 distinct CDR3 sequences, with 12% as singletons. Sequences were derived from PBMCs, sampled at follow-up. Every receptor here comes from a male donor with early-stage non-small cell lung cancer. The CDR3 runs from the conserved cysteine through the conserved F or W. The order of the fields is CDR3 length, D gene, clone size, V gene, J gene, CDR3 DNA, CDR3 protein. The D gene is left open where the match is weak. Rows give clone size only sometimes, using once, few, many, or a class for an expanded clone.

13	-	-	TRBV18	TRBJ2-5	TGTGCCAGCTCACCAGGGGTCCAAGAGACCCAGTACTTC	CASSPGVQETQYF
16	TRBD1	-	TRBV9	TRBJ2-2	TGTGCCAGCAGCCGGACAGGGCCCAGGAACACCGGGGAGCTGTTTTTT	CASSRTGPRNTGELFF
12	-	many	TRBV18	TRBJ2-3	TGTGCCAGCTCACCAAGGACAGATACGCAGTATTTT	CASSPRTDTQYF
15	TRBD1	few	TRBV18	TRBJ2-1	TGTGCCAGCTCACCCGGGACAGGTGACTACAATGAGCAGTTCTTC	CASSPGTGDYNEQFF
15	TRBD1	-	TRBV7-2	TRBJ1-1	TGTGCCAGCAGCAAACTAGACAGGGCAGACACTGAAGCTTTCTTT	CASSKLDRADTEAFF
13	-	-	TRBV20-1	TRBJ1-5	TGCAGTGCTAGTAGTGGGGGCAATCAGCCCCAGCATTTT	CSASSGGNQPQHF
14	-	few	TRBV28	TRBJ2-3	TGTGCCACCATGTTATATCAGGGTACAGATACGCAGTATTTT	CATMLYQGTDTQYF
12	-	-	TRBV28	TRBJ2-7	TGTGCCAGCACCAAACGCGGGGTTGAGCAGTACTTC	CASTKRGVEQYF
12	-	-	TRBV28	TRBJ2-1	TGTGCCAGCACCACCCTCGGGTCTGAGCAGTTCTTC	CASTTLGSEQFF
12	-	few	TRBV5-5	TRBJ2-1	TGTGCCAGCAGCTCGGAGGGATTTGGACAGTTCTTC	CASSSEGFGQFF
16	-	-	TRBV7-2	TRBJ2-5	TGTGCCAGCAGCTTTCGCTCCCCGGGGGGCAAGGAGACCCAGTACTTC	CASSFRSPGGKETQYF
15	-	-	TRBV24-1	TRBJ1-5	TGTGCCACCAGTGATGCTACAGGGTCCAATCAGCCCCAGCATTTT	CATSDATGSNQPQHF
16	-	-	TRBV24-1	TRBJ2-1	TGTGCCACCAGTGAACCTACAGGGGGGGTATACAATGAGCAGTTCTTC	CATSEPTGGVYNEQFF
14	TRBD1	-	TRBV18	TRBJ2-7	TGTGCCAGCTCACCAAGGACAGGCTCCTACGAGCAGTACTTC	CASSPRTGSYEQYF
14	-	-	TRBV11-2	TRBJ1-3	TGTGCCAGCAGCCCCACGCGCTCTGGAAACACCATATATTTT	CASSPTRSGNTIYF
13	TRBD1	few	TRBV10-3	TRBJ1-4	TGTGCCACTTCCCCGGGACAGAGCGGAAAACTGTTTTTT	CATSPGQSGKLFF
15	TRBD1	few	TRBV20-1	TRBJ2-1	TGCAGTGCCCCAGGGGGCTCCCGCTCCTACAATGAGCAGTTCTTC	CSAPGGSRSYNEQFF
14	-	-	TRBV30	TRBJ1-6	TGTGCCTGGAGTGCCACCCGCGCGGATTCACCCCTCCACTTT	CAWSATRADSPLHF
18	TRBD2	-	TRBV5-5	TRBJ2-5	TGTGCCAGCAGCTTGAGGCTAGCGGGGACATCACCCGCAGAGACCCAGTACTTC	CASSLRLAGTSPAETQYF
15	TRBD2	few	TRBV20-1	TRBJ2-7	TGCAGTGCTCCTAGGACTAGCGGGGGCCCCGGGGAGCAGTACTTC	CSAPRTSGGPGEQYF
17	TRBD1	-	TRBV19	TRBJ2-3	TGTGCCAGTTCCCTACAAGGGGGACAGATACCCACAGATACGCAGTATTTT	CASSLQGGQIPTDTQYF
15	TRBD1	many	TRBV7-2	TRBJ1-1	TGTGCCAGCAGCATTAACAGGGGCGGAGACACTGAAGCTTTCTTT	CASSINRGGDTEAFF
15	-	-	TRBV28	TRBJ1-5	TGTGCCAGCACTCTCTCCGGGACGACGGGCCAGCCCCAGCATTTT	CASTLSGTTGQPQHF
10	-	many	TRBV7-2	TRBJ2-1	TGTGCCAGCAGCGCTCAGACTCAATTCTTC	CASSAQTQFF
17	-	many	TRBV6-6	TRBJ2-4	TGTGCCAGCAGCGACGCTCATAAGACGTTAGCCAAAAACATTCAGTACTTC	CASSDAHKTLAKNIQYF
13	-	few	TRBV5-1	TRBJ2-1	TGCGCCAGCAGCCTACCCCAAAAACCTTCGCAGTTCTTC	CASSLPQKPSQFF
13	-	many	TRBV12-3/TRBV12-4	TRBJ2-6	TGTGCCAGCAGCCGGACTGGGGCCAACGTCCTGACTTTC	CASSRTGANVLTF
12	-	few	TRBV15	TRBJ2-3	TGTGCCACCAGCTATTACACAGATACGCAGTATTTT	CATSYYTDTQYF
15	-	-	TRBV3-1	TRBJ2-5	TGTGCCAGCAGCCAGCGAGCTCCAACACAAGAGACCCAGTACTTC	CASSQRAPTQETQYF
14	TRBD1	-	TRBV12-3/TRBV12-4	TRBJ2-2	TGTGCCAGCAGCCGGACAGGGGAGGCCGGGGAGCTGTTTTTT	CASSRTGEAGELFF
13	TRBD1	many	TRBV6-5	TRBJ2-7	TGTGCCAGCAGCAGGGACAGTATCTACGAGCAGTACTTC	CASSRDSIYEQYF
13	-	few	TRBV9	TRBJ1-2	TGTGCCAGCAGCGCAGGAGCAGGGGAAGGCTACACCTTC	CASSAGAGEGYTF
14	-	-	TRBV20-1	TRBJ1-5	TGCAGTGCTAGAACAGGTAGTAGCAATCAGCCCCAGCATTTT	CSARTGSSNQPQHF
14	TRBD1	-	TRBV6-5	TRBJ1-2	TGTGCCAGCAGCTCGGGACAGGCGATCTATGGCTACACCTTC	CASSSGQAIYGYTF
18	-	many	TRBV20-1	TRBJ2-3	TGCAGTGCTAGAGCCCTCATCGGGACTTCACGGAGCAGGGATACGCAGTATTTT	CSARALIGTSRSRDTQYF
14	-	-	TRBV11-2	TRBJ2-5	TGTGCCAGCAGCTCCCCGGGGGCCTGGAAGACCCAGTACTTC	CASSSPGAWKTQYF
18	-	many	TRBV6-5	TRBJ2-7	TGTGCCAGCAGTTACTCTGCCGTGGGGCGGGGGCCCGCCTACGAGCAGTACTTC	CASSYSAVGRGPAYEQYF
11	-	few	TRBV10-1	TRBJ1-2	TGCGCCAGCTCAGACGGGACGAGCTACACCTTC	CASSDGTSYTF
11	-	few	TRBV2	TRBJ2-7	TGTGCCAGCAGCAATCAATTAGAGCAGTACTTC	CASSNQLEQYF
13	-	-	TRBV12-3/TRBV12-4	TRBJ1-2	TGTGCCAGCAGAGAAGGGAATAACTATGGCTACACCTTC	CASREGNNYGYTF
13	-	-	TRBV6-2/TRBV6-3	TRBJ2-5	TGTGCCAGCAGTGGGGACCGCTTTGAGACCCAGTACTTC	CASSGDRFETQYF